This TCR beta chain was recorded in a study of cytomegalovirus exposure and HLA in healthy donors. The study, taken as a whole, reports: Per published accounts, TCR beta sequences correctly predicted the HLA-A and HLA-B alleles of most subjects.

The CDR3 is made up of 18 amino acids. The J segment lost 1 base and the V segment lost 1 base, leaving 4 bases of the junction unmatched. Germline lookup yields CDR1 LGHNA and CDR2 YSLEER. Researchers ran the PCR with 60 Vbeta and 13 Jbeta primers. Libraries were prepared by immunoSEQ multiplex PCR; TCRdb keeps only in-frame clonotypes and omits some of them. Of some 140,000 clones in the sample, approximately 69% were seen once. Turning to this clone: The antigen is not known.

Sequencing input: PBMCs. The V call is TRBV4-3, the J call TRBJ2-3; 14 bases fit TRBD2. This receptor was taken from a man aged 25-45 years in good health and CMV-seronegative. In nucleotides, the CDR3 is TGCGCCAGCAGCCAAGGGACTAGCGGGGGGCCGCGCACAGATACGCAGTATTTT. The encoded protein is CASSQGTSGGPRTDTQYF.